The present T cell receptor (beta chain) was sequenced within a study of blood T cell repertoires in COVID-19. Study details: Acute and convalescent COVID-19 samples came from the United States, Italy and Spain.

This clone has more than one count but fewer than ten. Original processing methods: Nucleated cell number was recorded as an estimate derived from reference gene primer amplification. Measured with immunoSEQ multiplex PCR; TCRdb has only the in-frame clones, and not every one. The DNA was the basis for D and trimming; V, J and clone size are from that table. There are just over 250,000 clones in the sample; 86% occur only once, and around a tenth lies in the top ten. This clonotype was obtained from a man aged 35 to 55 who had recovered from COVID-19. What was sequenced was peripheral blood.

The CDR3 loop is CASWARDIYGYTF. CDR3 nucleotide sequence: TGTGCCAGTTGGGCCAGGGACATCTATGGCTACACCTTC. The V call is TRBV19, the J call TRBJ1-2, with D tentatively TRBD1 (6 bases). Trimming shortened V by 8 bases and J by 4 bases, and 14 bases separated the two germline ends. This CDR3 region has 13 residues. Per the germline V gene, CDR1 is LNHDA and CDR2 is SQIVND (reference sequence).